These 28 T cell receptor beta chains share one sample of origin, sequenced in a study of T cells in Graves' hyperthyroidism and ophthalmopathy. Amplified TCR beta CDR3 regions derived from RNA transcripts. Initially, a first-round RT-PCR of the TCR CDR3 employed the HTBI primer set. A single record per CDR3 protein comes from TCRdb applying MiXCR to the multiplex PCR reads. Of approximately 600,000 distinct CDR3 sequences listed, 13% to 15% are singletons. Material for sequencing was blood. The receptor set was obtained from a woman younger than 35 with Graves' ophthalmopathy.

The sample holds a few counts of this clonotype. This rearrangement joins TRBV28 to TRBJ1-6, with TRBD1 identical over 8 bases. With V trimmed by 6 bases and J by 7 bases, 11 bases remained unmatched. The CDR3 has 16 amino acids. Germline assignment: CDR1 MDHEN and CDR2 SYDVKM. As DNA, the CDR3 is TGTGCCAGCAGACCGGATGGACAGGGAAGGAATTCACCCCTCCACTTT. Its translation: CASRPDGQGRNSPLHF.

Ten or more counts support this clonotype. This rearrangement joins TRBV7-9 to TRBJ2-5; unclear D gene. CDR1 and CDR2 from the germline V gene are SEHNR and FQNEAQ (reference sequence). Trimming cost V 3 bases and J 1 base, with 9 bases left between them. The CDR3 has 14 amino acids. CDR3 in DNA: TGTGCCAGCAGCTTTCGTACTTTCCAAGAGACCCAGTACTTC. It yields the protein CASSFRTFQETQYF. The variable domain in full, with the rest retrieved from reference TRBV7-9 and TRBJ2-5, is DTGVSQNPRHKITKRGQNVTFRCDPISEHNRLYWYRQTLGQGPEFLTYFQNEAQLEKSRLLSDRFSAERPKGSFSTLEIQRTEQGDSAMYLCASSFRTFQETQYFGPGTRLLVL.

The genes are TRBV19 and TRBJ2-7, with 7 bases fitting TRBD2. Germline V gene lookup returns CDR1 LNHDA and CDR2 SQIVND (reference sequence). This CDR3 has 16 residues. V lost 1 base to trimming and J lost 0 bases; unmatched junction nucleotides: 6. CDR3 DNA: TGTGCCAGTAGTATAGTTCTAGCGGAGAGCTCCTACGAGCAGTACTTC. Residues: CASSIVLAESSYEQYF.

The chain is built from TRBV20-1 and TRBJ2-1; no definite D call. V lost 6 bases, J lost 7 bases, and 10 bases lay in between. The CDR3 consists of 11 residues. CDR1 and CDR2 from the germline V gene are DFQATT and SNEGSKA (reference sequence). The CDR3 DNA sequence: TGCAGTGCGAGCCCCCTGAATGAGCAGTTCTTC. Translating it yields CSASPLNEQFF.

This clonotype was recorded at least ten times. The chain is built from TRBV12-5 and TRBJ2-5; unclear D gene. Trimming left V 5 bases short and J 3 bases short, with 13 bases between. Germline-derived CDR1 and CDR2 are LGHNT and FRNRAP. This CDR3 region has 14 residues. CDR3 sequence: CASGPPSREETQYF. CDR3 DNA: TGTGCTAGTGGTCCCCCGAGTAGGGAAGAGACCCAGTACTTC.

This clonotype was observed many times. DNA for the CDR3: TGTGCCAGCAGCATGCCCCTTGTTTCCGCCGGGGAGCTGTTTTTT. This sequence encodes CASSMPLVSAGELFF. The V call is TRBV11-2, the J call TRBJ2-2, with D unresolved. Trimming took off 5 bases at V and 6 bases at J, with 16 bases between the two ends. The CDR3 consists of 15 residues. The germline gives CDR1 SGHAT, CDR2 FQNNGV.

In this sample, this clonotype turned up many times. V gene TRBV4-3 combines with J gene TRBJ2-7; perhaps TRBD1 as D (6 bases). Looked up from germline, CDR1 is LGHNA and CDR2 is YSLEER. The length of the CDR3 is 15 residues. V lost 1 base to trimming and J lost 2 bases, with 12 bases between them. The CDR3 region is CASSQVLAGAYEQYF. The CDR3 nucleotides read TGCGCCAGCAGCCAAGTATTGGCAGGGGCCTACGAGCAGTACTTC.

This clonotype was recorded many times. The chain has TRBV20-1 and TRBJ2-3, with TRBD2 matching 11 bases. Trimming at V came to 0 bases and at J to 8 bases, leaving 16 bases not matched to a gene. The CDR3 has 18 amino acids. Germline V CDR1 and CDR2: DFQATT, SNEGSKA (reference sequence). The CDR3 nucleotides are TGCAGTGCTAGAGATCGGAGTTTAGCGGGAGGGTTTATGTCTACGCAGTATTTT. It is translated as CSARDRSLAGGFMSTQYF.

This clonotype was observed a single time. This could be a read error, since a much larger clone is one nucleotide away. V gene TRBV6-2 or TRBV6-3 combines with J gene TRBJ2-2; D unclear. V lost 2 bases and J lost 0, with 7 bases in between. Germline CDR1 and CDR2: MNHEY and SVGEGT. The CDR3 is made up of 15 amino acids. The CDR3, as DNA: TGTGCCAGCAGTTACACGGTACCGAACACCGGGGAGCTGTTTTTT. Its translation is CASSYTVPNTGELFF.

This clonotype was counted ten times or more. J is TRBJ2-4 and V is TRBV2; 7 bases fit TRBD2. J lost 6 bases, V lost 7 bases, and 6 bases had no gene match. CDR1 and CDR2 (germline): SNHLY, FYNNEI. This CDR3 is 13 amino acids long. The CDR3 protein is CASTAGAGNIQYF. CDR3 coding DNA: TGTGCCAGCACGGCGGGAGCAGGAAACATTCAGTACTTC.

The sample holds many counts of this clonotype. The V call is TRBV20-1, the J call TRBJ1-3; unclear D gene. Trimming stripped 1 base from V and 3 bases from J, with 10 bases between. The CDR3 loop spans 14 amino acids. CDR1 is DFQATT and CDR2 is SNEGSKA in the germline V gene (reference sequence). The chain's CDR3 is CSARVSVFGNTIYF. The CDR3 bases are TGCAGTGCTAGAGTGTCGGTGTTTGGAAACACCATATATTTT.

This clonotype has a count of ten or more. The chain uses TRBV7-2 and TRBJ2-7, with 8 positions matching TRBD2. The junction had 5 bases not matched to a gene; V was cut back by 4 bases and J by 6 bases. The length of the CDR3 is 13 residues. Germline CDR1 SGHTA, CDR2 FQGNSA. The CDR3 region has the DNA TGTGCCAGCAGCTCAGCGGGAGAAGGCGAGCAGTACTTC. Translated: CASSSAGEGEQYF.

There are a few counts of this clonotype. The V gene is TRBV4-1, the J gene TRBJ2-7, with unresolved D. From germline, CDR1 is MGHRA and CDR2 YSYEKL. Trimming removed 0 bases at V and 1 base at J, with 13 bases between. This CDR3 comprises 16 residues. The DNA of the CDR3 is TGCGCCAGCAGCCAAGAGGCAGGACCTCCATCCTACGAGCAGTACTTC. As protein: CASSQEAGPPSYEQYF.

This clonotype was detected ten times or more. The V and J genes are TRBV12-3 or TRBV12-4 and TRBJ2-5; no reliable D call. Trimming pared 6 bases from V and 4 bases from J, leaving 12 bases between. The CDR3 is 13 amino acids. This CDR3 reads CASSPAYRETQYF. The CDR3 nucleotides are TGTGCCAGCAGCCCTGCATACCGAGAGACCCAGTACTTC.

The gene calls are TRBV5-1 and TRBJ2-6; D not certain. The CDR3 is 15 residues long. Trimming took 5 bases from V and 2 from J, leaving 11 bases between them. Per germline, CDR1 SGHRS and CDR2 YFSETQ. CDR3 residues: CASRATATGANVLTF. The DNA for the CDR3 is TGCGCCAGCAGGGCCACGGCGACTGGGGCCAACGTCCTGACTTTC.

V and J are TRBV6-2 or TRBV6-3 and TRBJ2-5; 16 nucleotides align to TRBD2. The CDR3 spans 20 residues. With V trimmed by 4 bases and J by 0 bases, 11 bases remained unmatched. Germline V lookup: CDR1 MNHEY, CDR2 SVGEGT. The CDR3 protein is CASSLPGTSGRARYQETQYF. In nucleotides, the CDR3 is TGTGCCAGCAGTTTACCCGGGACTAGCGGGAGGGCCCGATACCAAGAGACCCAGTACTTC.

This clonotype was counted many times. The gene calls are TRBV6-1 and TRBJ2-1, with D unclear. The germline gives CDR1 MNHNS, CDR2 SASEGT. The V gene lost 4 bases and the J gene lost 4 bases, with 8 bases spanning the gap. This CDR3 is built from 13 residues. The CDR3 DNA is TGTGCCAGCAGTGCCCAAAGATACAATGAGCAGTTCTTC. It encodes CASSAQRYNEQFF.

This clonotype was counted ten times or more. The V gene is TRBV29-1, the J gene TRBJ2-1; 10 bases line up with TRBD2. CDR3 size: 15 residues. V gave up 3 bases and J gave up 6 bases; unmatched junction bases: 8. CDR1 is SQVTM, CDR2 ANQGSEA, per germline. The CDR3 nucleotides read TGCAGCGTTGATAGTGGAGCGGGAGGGATCAATGAGCAGTTCTTC. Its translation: CSVDSGAGGINEQFF.

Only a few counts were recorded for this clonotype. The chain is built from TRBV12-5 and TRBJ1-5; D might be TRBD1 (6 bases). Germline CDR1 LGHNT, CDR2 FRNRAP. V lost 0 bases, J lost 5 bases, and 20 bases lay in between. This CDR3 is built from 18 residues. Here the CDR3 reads CASGLVLHGQGRYQPQHF. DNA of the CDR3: TGTGCTAGTGGTTTGGTGCTGCACGGTCAGGGGCGATATCAGCCCCAGCATTTT.

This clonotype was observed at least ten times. The CDR3 loop is CASSPGGGGVQNEQFF. The CDR3 DNA follows: TGTGCCAGCAGTCCCGGTGGGGGGGGCGTTCAGAATGAGCAGTTCTTC. The chain has TRBV28 and TRBJ2-1; the D gene is possibly TRBD2 (7 bases). Germline loops: CDR1 MDHEN, CDR2 SYDVKM. Trimming cost V 5 bases and J 7 bases, with 21 bases left between them. This CDR3 spans 16 amino acids.

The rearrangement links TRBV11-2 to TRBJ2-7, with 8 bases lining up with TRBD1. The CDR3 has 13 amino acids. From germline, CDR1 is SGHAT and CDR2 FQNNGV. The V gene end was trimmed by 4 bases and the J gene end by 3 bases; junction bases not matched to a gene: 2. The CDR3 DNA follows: TGTGCCAGCAGCTGGGGACAGGACTACGAGCAGTACTTC. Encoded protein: CASSWGQDYEQYF.

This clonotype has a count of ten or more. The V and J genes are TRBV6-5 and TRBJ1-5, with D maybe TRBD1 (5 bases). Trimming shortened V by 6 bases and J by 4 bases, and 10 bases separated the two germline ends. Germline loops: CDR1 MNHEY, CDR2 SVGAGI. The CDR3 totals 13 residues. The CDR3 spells CASSYGGNQPQHF. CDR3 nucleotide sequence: TGTGCCAGCAGCTATGGGGGAAATCAGCCCCAGCATTTT.

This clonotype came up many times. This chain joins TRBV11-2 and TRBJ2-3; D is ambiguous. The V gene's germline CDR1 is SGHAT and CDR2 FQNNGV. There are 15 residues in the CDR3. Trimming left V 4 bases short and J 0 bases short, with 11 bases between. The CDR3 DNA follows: TGTGCCAGCAGCTCAACAGAACTTAGCACAGATACGCAGTATTTT. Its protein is CASSSTELSTDTQYF.

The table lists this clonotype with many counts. The CDR3 nucleotides read TGTGCCAGCAGCCAGATAAGACTAGCCTACAATGAGCAGTTCTTC. It translates to CASSQIRLAYNEQFF. The chain is built from TRBV14 and TRBJ2-1; tentatively, D is TRBD2 (6 bases). V lost 3 bases to trimming and J lost 2 bases, with 11 bases between them. Looked up from germline, CDR1 is SGHDN and CDR2 is FVKESK. This CDR3 comprises 15 residues.

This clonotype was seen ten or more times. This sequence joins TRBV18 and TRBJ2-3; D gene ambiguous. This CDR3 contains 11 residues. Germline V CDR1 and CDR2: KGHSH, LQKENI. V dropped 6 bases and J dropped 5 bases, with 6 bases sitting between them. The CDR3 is CASSRQDTQYF. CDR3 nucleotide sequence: TGTGCCAGCTCGCGGCAAGATACGCAGTATTTT.

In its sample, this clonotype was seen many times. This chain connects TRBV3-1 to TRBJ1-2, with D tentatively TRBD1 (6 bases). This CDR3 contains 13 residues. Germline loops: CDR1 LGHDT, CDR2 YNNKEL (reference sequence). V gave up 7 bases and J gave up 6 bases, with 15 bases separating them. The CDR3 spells CASTLRGRDGYTF. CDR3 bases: TGTGCCAGCACCTTAAGGGGGAGAGATGGCTACACCTTC.

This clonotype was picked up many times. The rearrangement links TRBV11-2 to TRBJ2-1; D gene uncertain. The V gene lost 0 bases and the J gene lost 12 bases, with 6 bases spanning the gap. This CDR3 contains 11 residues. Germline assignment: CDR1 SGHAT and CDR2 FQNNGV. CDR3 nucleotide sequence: TGTGCCAGCAGCTTAGAACTGGGGCAGTTCTTC. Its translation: CASSLELGQFF.

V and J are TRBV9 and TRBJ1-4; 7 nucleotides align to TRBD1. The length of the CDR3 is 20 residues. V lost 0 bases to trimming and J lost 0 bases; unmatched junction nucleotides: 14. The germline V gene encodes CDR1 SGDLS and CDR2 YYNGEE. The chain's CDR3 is CASSVGRQGPGFATNEKLFF. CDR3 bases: TGTGCCAGCAGCGTAGGGAGACAGGGACCGGGGTTTGCAACTAATGAAAAACTGTTTTTT.